The clone carrying this T cell receptor (beta chain) occurred a few times. Its specificity is unknown. This sample is part of a study of T cells in localized non-small cell lung cancer. General study findings and limits: Peak T cell clonality was found in uninvolved adjacent lung, exceeding tumor. Higher blood T cell density went with longer overall survival. Appearances in adjacent lung were noted for a median approximately 58 of the top 100 tumor clones.

The data were produced by immunoSEQ multiplex PCR, yet TCRdb's version contains in-frame clones alone and is incomplete. The sample records about 45,000 clones, roughly 79% being singletons. The CDR3 sequence is 15 residues long. In germline, CDR1 is SGHVS, CDR2 FNYEAQ. Trimming pared 1 base from V and 5 bases from J, leaving 14 bases between. The chain uses TRBV7-6 and TRBJ2-5, with a tentative D call TRBD2 (5 bases). This sequence originates from a man aged 40 to 75 with stage III lung adenocarcinoma. The source material was peripheral blood mononuclear cells, sampled before any cancer treatment. CDR3 sequence (DNA): TGTGCCAGCAGCTTAGGAGGAGGCAGGATGGAGACCCAGTACTTC. Protein sequence: CASSLGGGRMETQYF.